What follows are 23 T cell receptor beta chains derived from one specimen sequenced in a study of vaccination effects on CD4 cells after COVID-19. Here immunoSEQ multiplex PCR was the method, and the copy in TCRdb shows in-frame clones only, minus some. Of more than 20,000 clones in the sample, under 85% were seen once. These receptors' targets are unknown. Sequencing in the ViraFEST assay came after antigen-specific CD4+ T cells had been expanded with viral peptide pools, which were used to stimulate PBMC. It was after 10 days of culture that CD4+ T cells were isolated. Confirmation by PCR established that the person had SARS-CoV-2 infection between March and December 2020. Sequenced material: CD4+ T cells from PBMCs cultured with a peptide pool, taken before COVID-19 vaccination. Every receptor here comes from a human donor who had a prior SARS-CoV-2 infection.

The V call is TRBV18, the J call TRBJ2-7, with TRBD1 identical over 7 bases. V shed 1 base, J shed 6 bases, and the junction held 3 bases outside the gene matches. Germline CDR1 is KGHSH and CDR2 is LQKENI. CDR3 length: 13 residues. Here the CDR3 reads CASSPLQGREQYF. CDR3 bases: TGTGCCAGCTCACCACTACAGGGGCGCGAGCAGTACTTC.

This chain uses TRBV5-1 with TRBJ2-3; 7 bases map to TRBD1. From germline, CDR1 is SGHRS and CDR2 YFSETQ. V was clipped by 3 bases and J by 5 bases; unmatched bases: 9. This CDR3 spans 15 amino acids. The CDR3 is CASSYTGTVGDTQYF. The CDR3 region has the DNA TGCGCCAGCAGCTACACCGGGACAGTAGGAGATACGCAGTATTTT.

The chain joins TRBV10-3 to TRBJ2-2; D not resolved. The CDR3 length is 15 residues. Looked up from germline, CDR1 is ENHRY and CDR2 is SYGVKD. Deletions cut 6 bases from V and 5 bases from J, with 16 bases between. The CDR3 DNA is TGTGCCATCAGGCAAGACCTGGTGTCGACCGGGGAGCTGTTTTTT. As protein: CAIRQDLVSTGELFF.

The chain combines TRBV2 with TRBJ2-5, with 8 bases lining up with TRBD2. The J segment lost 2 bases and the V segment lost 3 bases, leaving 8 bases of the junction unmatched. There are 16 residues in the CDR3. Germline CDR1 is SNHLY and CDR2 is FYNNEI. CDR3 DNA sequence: TGTGCCAGCAGTGATTGGGTAGCGGGGACTCAAGAGACCCAGTACTTC. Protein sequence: CASSDWVAGTQETQYF.

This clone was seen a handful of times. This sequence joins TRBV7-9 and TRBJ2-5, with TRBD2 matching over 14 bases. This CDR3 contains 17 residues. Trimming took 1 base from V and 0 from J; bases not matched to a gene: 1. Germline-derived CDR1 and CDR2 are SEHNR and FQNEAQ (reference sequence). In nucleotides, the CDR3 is TGTGCCAGCAGCTTAGGACTAGCGGGGGGGAACCAAGAGACCCAGTACTTC. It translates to CASSLGLAGGNQETQYF.

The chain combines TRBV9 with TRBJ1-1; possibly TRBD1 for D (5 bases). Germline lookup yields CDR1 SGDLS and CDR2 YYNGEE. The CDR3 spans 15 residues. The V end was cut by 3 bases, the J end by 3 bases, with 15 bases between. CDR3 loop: CASSARYLGDTEAFF. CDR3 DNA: TGTGCCAGCAGCGCCCGATACCTGGGGGACACTGAAGCTTTCTTT.

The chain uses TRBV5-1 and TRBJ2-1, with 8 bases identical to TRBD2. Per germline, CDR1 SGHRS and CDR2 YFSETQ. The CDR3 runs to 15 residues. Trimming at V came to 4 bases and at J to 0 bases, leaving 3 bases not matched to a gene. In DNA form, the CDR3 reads TGCGCCAGCAGCCGCAGCGGGGGCTCCTACAATGAGCAGTTCTTC. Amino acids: CASSRSGGSYNEQFF.

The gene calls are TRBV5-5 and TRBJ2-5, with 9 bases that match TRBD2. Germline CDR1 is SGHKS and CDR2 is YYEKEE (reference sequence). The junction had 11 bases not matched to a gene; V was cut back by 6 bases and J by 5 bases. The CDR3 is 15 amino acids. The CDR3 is CASTDLGAGGETQYF. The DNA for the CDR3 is TGTGCCAGCACCGACCTCGGAGCGGGGGGTGAGACCCAGTACTTC.

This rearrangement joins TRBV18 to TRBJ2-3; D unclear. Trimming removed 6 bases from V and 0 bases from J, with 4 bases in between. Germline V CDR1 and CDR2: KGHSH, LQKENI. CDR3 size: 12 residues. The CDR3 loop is CASSPSTDTQYF. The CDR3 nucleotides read TGTGCCAGCTCTCCTAGCACAGATACGCAGTATTTT.

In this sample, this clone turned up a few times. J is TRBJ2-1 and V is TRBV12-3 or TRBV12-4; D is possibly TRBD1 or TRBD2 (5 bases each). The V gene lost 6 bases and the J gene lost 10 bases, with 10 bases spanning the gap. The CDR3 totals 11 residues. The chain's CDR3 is CASSRDVEQFF. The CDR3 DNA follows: TGTGCCAGCAGCCGGGACGTAGAGCAGTTCTTC.

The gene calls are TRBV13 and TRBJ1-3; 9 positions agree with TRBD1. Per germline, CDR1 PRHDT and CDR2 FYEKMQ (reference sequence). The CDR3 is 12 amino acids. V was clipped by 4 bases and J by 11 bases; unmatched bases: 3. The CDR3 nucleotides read TGTGCCAGCAGCTGGGACAGGGAGGCCATATATTTT. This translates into CASSWDREAIYF.

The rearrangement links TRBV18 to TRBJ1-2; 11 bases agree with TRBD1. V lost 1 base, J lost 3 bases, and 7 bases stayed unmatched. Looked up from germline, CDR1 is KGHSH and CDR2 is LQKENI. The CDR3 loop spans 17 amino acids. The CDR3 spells CASSPRTGGDSYYGYTF. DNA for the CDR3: TGTGCCAGCTCACCACGGACAGGGGGCGACTCCTACTATGGCTACACCTTC.

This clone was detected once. The CDR3 protein is CASSGRGAQNIQYF. In nucleotides, the CDR3 is TGTGCCAGCAGCGGGCGGGGGGCCCAAAACATTCAGTACTTC. This chain connects TRBV5-6 to TRBJ2-4; 8 bases are shared with TRBD2. Germline V gene lookup returns CDR1 SGHDT and CDR2 YYEEEE. The junction had 5 bases not matched to a gene; V was cut back by 4 bases and J by 5 bases. There are 14 residues in the CDR3.

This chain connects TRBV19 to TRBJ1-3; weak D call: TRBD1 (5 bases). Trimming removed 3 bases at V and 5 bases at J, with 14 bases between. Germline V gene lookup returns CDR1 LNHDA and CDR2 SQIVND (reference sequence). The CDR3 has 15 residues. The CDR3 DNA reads TGTGCCAGTAGTATTGGGGGTTTTGGAAGAAACACCATATATTTT. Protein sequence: CASSIGGFGRNTIYF.

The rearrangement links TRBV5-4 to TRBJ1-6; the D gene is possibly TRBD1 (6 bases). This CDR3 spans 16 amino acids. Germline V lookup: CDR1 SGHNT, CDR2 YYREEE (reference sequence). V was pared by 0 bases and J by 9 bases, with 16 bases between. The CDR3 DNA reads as TGTGCCAGCAGCTTGGCCACCCAGGGACAAGGTTCACCCCTCCACTTT. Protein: CASSLATQGQGSPLHF.

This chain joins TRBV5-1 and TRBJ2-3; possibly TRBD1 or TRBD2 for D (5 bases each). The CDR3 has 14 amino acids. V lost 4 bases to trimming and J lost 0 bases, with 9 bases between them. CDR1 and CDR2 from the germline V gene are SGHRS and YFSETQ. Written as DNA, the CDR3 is TGCGCCAGCAGCCTTTGGGACAGCACAGATACGCAGTATTTT. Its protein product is CASSLWDSTDTQYF.

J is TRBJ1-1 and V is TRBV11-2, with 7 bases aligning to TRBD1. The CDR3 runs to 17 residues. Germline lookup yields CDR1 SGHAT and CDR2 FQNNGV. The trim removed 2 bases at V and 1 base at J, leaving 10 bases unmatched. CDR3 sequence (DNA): TGTGCCAGCAGCTTACGGTGGAGTCGACAGGGGAACACTGAAGCTTTCTTT. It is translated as CASSLRWSRQGNTEAFF. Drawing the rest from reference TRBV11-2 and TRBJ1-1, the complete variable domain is EAGVAQSPRYKIIEKRQSVAFWCNPISGHATLYWYQQILGQGPKLLIQFQNNGVVDDSQLPKDRFSAERLKGVDSTLKIQPAKLEDSAVYLCASSLRWSRQGNTEAFFGQGTRLTVV.

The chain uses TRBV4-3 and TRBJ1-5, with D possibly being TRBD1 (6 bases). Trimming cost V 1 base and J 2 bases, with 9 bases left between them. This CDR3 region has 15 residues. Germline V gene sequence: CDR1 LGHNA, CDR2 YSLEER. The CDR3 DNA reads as TGCGCCAGCAGCCAAGGGACAGCCGGCAATCAGCCCCAGCATTTT. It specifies CASSQGTAGNQPQHF.

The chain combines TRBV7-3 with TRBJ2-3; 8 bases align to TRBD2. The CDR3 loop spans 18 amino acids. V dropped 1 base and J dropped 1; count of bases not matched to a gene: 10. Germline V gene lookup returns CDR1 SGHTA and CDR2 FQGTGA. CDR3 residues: CASSLISGGAPGTDTQYF. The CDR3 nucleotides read TGTGCCAGCAGCTTAATCTCGGGGGGGGCGCCGGGCACAGATACGCAGTATTTT.

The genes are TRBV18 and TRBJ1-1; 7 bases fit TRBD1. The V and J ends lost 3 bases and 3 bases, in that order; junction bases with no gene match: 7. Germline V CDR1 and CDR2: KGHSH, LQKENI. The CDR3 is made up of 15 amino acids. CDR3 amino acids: CASSPGTAPDTEAFF. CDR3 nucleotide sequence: TGTGCCAGCTCACCTGGGACAGCACCGGACACTGAAGCTTTCTTT.

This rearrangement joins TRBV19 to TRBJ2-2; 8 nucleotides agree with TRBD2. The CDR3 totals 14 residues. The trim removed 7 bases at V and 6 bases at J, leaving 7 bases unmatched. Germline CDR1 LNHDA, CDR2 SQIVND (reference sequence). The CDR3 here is CASMGLVRSGELFF. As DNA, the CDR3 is TGTGCCAGTATGGGACTAGTTAGGTCCGGGGAGCTGTTTTTT.

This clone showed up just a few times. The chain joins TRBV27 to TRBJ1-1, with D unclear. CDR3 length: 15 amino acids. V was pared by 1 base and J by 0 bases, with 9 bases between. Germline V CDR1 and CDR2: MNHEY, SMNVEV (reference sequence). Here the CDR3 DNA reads TGTGCCAGCAGTTTATTAGCACCTTTGAACACTGAAGCTTTCTTT. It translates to CASSLLAPLNTEAFF.

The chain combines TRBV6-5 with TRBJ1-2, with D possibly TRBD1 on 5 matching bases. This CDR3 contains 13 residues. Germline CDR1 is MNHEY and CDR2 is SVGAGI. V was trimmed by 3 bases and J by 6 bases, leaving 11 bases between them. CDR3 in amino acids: CASSYGTTDGYTF. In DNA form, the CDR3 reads TGTGCCAGCAGTTATGGGACGACGGATGGCTACACCTTC.